This TCR beta chain was identified during a study of blood T cells in healthy people across ages. Germline lookup yields CDR1 SNHLY and CDR2 FYNNEI. There are 14 residues in the CDR3. Combining a sample-barcoded 5' primer with a J-beta primer mix, a second PCR ran for about 7 to 11 cycles. TCRdb passed the 5' RACE reads through MiXCR, listing each CDR3 protein once. The sample consists of 800,000 or so distinct CDR3 sequences, 62% of them appearing once. Researchers report isolating at least 6 million PBMCs per sample. Findings of the study overall: What prevented conclusive comparison of naive and antigen-experienced cells was that PBMCs were unsorted. Diversity was estimated from one million T cells, and these estimates were considered underestimates.

About this clonotype: Its antigen is currently unknown.

The chain is built from TRBV2 and TRBJ2-5; the D gene is possibly TRBD1 (5 bases). Near its end, the DNA agrees better with TRBJ2-7, so the J call may be wrong. This clonotype originated in a man in his thirties or forties in good health. The sequencing sample was made of blood. CDR3: CASNPQGVIHEQYF. For the CDR3, the DNA is TGTGCCAGCAACCCGCAGGGTGTAATCCACGAGCAGTACTTC.